The sequence of this T cell receptor (beta chain) was determined in a study of blood T cells in healthy people across ages. The CDR3 contains 20 residues. The germline CDR1 and CDR2 sequences are SGHTA and FQGNSA. Notes on this clonotype: One junction end disagrees with the germline gene, perhaps due to a read error.

A second PCR of roughly 7 to 11 cycles used a sample-barcoded 5' primer and a J-beta primer mix. TCRdb reprocessed the 5' RACE reads via MiXCR and lists one record per CDR3 protein. This sample has about 840,000 distinct CDR3 sequences; approximately 32% occur once, and the top ten carry approximately 10%. The sample was also linked to a second study, of T cells of mothers and their children.

This clonotype was sampled from a woman in her thirties or forties in good health. V usage is TRBV7-2 and J usage is TRBJ2-1; 7 nucleotides line up with TRBD1. Material: blood. CDR3 region: CASSLPSNKGQLSSHNEQFF. In DNA form, the CDR3 reads TGTGCCAGCAGCCTTCCCTCCAATAAGGGACAGCTGAGCTCCCACAATGAGCAGTTCTTC.